This is a list of T cell receptor beta chains from one sample in a study of blood T cell repertoires in COVID-19. Assay: immunoSEQ multiplex PCR; the TCRdb copy retains only in-frame clones and omits some. The top ten hold 11% of the sample, which has 90,000 or so clones, approximately 88% seen once. Material for sequencing was peripheral blood. Source of these receptors: a man older than 75 with acute or convalescent COVID-19. CDR3s include the opening cysteine and the closing phenylalanine or tryptophan. A clone size is listed for some rows: how often the clone was seen (once, few, many), or a class if it is expanded.

V	size	J	CDR3
TRBV5-5	.	TRBJ2-1	CASKRASSRDEQFF
TRBV3-1/TRBV3-2	.	TRBJ1-1	CASSLPGGEDTEAFF
TRBV29-1	.	TRBJ2-6	CSVEDPSSGANVLTF
TRBV7-9	.	TRBJ2-7	CASSIQGGSEQYF
TRBV18	.	TRBJ1-2	CASSQDSSAYYGYTF
TRBV5-1	.	TRBJ2-1	CASSLAQGHNEQFF
TRBV11-2	.	TRBJ1-2	CASSSTGQGYGYTF
TRBV15	.	TRBJ1-1	CATSRLSTGDTEAFF
TRBV29-1	.	TRBJ2-7	CSVGRVDEQYF
TRBV3-1/TRBV3-2	.	TRBJ1-2	CASSQESGMTGFGYTF
TRBV3-1/TRBV3-2	.	TRBJ1-5	CASSDTSGLGQPQHF
TRBV6-5	.	TRBJ1-2	CASSSGGGPDYGYTF
TRBV19	.	TRBJ2-1	CASSILPGTSGRTSEQFF
TRBV19	.	TRBJ2-3	CASSIGRQGPDTQYF
TRBV28	.	TRBJ1-2	CASSLEYGYTF
TRBV14	.	TRBJ1-2	CASSQAGTVSSGYTF
TRBV28	.	TRBJ2-4	CASSLRVAKNIQYF
TRBV6-1	.	TRBJ1-5	CASSEKSWPGAYSNQPQHF
TRBV2	.	TRBJ1-5	CASSGDRERQPQHF
TRBV3-1/TRBV3-2	.	TRBJ2-5	CASSQVGLAGGETQYF
TRBV12-3/TRBV12-4	.	TRBJ2-7	CASSFGDRGHYF
TRBV7-2	.	TRBJ2-1	CASSSTSGFYNEQFF
TRBV24-1	.	TRBJ2-1	CATSVAGGREQFF
TRBV7-9	once	TRBJ1-4	CASSSNGQGNEKLFF
TRBV19	.	TRBJ2-1	CASSNRGYNEQFF
TRBV7-3	.	TRBJ2-1	CASSVTGTSYNEQFF
TRBV19	.	TRBJ1-2	CASSSPGSGDYGYTF
TRBV3-1/TRBV3-2	.	TRBJ2-2	CASRGGLAGNTGELFF
TRBV18	.	TRBJ1-4	CASSPSEVGTNEKLFF
TRBV18	.	TRBJ1-1	CASRVGGQGTEAFF
TRBV18	.	TRBJ2-7	CASSPLRGQGYEQYF
TRBV10-3	.	TRBJ1-1	CAISGQVDTEAFF
TRBV27	.	TRBJ1-6	CASSRQGAYNSPLHF
TRBV24-1	.	TRBJ2-3	CATSDGQSLTDTQYF
TRBV29-1	.	TRBJ2-1	CSVEGRGLYNEQFF
TRBV11-2	few	TRBJ2-1	CASSPRTVHNEQFF
TRBV4-1	.	TRBJ2-7	CASSQGSSYEQYF
TRBV5-4	.	TRBJ1-6	CASSPGAGDISPLHF
TRBV5-8	.	TRBJ1-6	CASAPGQGYSPLHF
TRBV4-1	.	TRBJ2-3	CASSQDGTGSTDTQYF
TRBV7-9	.	TRBJ2-7	CASSLGQGNEQYF
TRBV3-1/TRBV3-2	once	TRBJ2-7	CASSPWDRGYEQYF
TRBV10-3	.	TRBJ2-2	CAISEGQKNTGELFF
TRBV2	.	TRBJ1-1	CASSRDRSEAFF
TRBV5-1	.	TRBJ2-2	CASSLAVLSGRAEAGELFF